This T cell receptor beta chain was identified during a study of T-cell memory formation after mild COVID-19. Overall study results and limits: There was no confirmation that second-wave clones peaking on day 37 were SARS-CoV-2 specific.

A single record per CDR3 protein comes from TCRdb applying MiXCR to the 5' RACE reads. The table lists under 200,000 distinct CDR3 sequences, around 30% of them singletons, with more than 10% in the top ten. Of note for this clonotype: Its antigen is unknown.

The V segment lost 6 bases and the J segment 5 bases; nucleotides outside the gene matches: 12. There are 16 residues in the CDR3. Germline values: CDR1 KGHSH, CDR2 LQKENI. This TCR was sampled from an adult woman who had mild COVID-19 (a few samples of this study predate the infection). Cell type and time point are not known. The rearrangement uses TRBV18 and TRBJ2-1, with 8 bases lining up with TRBD1. Input material: PBMCs or a T cell subset sorted from them (not recorded which). CDR3 protein: CASSTPGQGIHNEQFF. In DNA form, the CDR3 reads TGTGCCAGCTCTACCCCCGGACAGGGTATCCACAATGAGCAGTTCTTC.